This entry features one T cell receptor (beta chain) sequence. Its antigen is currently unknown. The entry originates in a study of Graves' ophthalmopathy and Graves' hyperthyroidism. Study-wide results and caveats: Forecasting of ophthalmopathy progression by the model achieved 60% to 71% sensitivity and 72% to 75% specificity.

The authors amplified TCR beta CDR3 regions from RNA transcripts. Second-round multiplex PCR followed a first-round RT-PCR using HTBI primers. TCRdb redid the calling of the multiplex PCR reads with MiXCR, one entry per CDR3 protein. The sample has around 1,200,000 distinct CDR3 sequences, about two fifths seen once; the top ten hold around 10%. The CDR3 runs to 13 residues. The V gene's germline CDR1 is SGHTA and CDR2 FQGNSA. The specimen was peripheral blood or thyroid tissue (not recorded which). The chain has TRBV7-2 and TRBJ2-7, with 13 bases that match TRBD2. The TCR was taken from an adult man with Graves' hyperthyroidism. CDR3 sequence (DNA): TGTGCTACGGGACTAGCGGGGTCCTACGAGCAGTACTTC. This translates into CATGLAGSYEQYF.